This record looks at one T cell receptor beta chain sequence and its context. This sample is drawn from a study of T cell changes during pregnancy in multiple sclerosis. The CDR3 sequence is 14 residues long. CDR1 is MNHEY, CDR2 SMNVEV, per germline (reference sequence). J gave up 2 bases and V 7 bases, and 6 bases lay outside the gene matches. Data came from immunoSEQ multiplex PCR; TCRdb stores just in-frame clones and leaves some out. The sample has tens of thousands of clones, about 94% seen once. This chain links TRBV27 with TRBJ1-1; 8 bases match TRBD1. Sample: CD8+ T cells from peripheral blood mononuclear cells, taken in the first trimester of pregnancy. This TCR derives from a female donor with multiple sclerosis, enrolled in a pregnancy study. The CDR3 spells CASMQGALNTEAFF. The DNA of the CDR3 is TGTGCCAGCATGCAGGGGGCGCTTAACACTGAAGCTTTCTTT.